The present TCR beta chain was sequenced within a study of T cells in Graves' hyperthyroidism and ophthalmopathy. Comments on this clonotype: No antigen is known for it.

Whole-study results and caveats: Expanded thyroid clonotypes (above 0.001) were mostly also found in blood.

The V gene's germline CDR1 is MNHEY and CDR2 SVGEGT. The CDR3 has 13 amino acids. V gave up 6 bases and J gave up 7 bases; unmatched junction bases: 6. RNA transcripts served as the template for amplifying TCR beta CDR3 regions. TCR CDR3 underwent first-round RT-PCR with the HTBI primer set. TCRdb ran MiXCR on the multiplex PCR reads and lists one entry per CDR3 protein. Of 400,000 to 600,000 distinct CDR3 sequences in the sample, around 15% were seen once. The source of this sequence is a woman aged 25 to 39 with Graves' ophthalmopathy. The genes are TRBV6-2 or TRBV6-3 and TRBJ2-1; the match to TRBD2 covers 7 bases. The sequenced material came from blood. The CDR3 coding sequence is TGTGCCAGCAGCCGGACTAGGAAAAATGAGCAGTTCTTC. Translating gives CASSRTRKNEQFF.